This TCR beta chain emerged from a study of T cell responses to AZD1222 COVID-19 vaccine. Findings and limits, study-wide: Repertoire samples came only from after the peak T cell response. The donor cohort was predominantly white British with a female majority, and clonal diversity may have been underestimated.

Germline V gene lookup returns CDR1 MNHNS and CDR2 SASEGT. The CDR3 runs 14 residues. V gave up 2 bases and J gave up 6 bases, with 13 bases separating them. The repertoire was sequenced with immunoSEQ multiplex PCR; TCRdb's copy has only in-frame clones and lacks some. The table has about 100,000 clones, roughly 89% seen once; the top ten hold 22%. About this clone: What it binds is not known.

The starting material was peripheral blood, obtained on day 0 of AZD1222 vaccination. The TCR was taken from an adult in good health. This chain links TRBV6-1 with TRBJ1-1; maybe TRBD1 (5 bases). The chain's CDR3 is CASSELEGVAEAFF. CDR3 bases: TGTGCCAGCAGTGAACTGGAAGGGGTTGCTGAAGCTTTCTTT.